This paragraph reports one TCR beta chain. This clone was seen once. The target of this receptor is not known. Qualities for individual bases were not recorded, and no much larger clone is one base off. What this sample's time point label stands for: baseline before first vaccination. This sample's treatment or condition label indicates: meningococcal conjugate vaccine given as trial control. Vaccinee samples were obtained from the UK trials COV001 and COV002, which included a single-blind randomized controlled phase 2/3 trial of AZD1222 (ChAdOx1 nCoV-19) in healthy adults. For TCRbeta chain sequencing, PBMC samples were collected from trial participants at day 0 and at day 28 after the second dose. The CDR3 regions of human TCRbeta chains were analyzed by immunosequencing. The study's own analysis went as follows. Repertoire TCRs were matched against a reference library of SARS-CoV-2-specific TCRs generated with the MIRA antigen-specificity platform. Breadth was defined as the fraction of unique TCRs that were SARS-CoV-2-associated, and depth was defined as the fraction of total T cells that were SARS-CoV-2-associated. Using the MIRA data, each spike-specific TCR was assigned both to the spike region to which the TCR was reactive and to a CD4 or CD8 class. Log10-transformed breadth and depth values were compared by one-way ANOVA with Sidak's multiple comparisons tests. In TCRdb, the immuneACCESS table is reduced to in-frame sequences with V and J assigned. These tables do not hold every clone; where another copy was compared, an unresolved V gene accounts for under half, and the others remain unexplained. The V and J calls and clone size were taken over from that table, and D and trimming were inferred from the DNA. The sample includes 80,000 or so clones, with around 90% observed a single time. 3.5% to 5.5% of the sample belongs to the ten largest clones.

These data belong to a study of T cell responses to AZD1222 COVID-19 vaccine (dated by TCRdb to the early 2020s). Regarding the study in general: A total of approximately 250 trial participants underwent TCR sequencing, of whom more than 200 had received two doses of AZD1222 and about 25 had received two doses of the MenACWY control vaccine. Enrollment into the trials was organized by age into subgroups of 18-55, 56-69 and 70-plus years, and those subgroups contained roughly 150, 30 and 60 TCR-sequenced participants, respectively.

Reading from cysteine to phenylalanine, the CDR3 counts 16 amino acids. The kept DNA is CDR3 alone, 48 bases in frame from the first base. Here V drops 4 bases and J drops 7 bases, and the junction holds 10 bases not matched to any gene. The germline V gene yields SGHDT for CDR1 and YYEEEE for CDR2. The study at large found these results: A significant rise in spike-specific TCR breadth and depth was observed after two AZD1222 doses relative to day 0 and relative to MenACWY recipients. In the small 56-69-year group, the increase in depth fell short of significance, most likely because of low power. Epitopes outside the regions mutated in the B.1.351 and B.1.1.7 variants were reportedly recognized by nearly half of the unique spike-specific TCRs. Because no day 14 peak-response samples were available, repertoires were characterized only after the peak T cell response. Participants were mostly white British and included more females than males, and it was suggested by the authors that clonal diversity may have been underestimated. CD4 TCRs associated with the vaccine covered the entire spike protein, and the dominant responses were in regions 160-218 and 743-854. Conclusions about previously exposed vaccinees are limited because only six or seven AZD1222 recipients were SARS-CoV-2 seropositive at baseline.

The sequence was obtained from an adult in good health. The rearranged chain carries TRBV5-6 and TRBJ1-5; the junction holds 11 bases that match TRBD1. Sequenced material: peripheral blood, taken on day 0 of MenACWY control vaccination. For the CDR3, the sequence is CASSGGTGGVRQPQHF. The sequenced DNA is TGTGCCAGCAGCGGGGGGACAGGGGGAGTAAGGCAGCCCCAGCATTTT.